The present T cell receptor (beta chain) was sequenced within a study of T-cell memory formation after mild COVID-19. Study at large: Largely, the TCR clusters proved donor specific. Study-level findings and limits: Clones which contracted sat mainly in CM and EM if CD4+, and in EMRA if CD8+. Certain responding clones were present in pre-infection memory, suggesting participation of cross-reactive memory. Clones contracting over day 15 to 85 were CD4/CD8 balanced, with later expanders leaning CD4+.

With regard to this clonotype: Its antigen is still unknown.

Each CDR3 protein is one row after TCRdb ran MiXCR on the 5' RACE reads. The sample has about 270,000 distinct CDR3 sequences, roughly 15% seen once. The sequencing sample was made of PBMCs or a T cell subset sorted from them (not recorded which). This TCR derives from a man between 18 and 29 years old who had mild COVID-19 (a few samples of this study predate the infection). Cell type and time point are not known.

DNA of the CDR3: TGTGCCAGCGGCCTACAGGGGCGCGGTCAGCCCCAGCATTTT. It encodes CASGLQGRGQPQHF. The chain is built from TRBV2 and TRBJ1-5, with 7 nucleotides matching TRBD1. V was clipped by 8 bases and J by 6 bases; unmatched bases: 10. The CDR3 is made up of 14 amino acids. Germline values: CDR1 SNHLY, CDR2 FYNNEI.